These T cell receptor beta chains were read from a single sample in a study of identical twins. MiXCR, run by TCRdb on the 5' RACE reads, gives a single entry per CDR3 protein. The repertoire includes 1.5 million to 2 million distinct CDR3 sequences, around 33% of them detected once, and less than 0.35% sits in the top ten. Sequenced sample: cord blood. These receptor sequences come from a newborn girl in good health. The CDR3 runs from the conserved cysteine through the conserved F or W. The D gene is left open where the match is weak. A clone size is listed for some rows: how often the clone was seen (once, few, many), or a class if it is expanded.

j_gene | d_gene | v_gene | abundance | CDR3nt | CDR3aa
TRBJ1-4 | TRBD1 | TRBV28 | few | TGTGCCAGCAGTGAGGACAGGCGTGAAAAACTGTTTTTT | CASSEDRREKLFF
TRBJ2-1 | . | TRBV12-3/TRBV12-4 | few | TGTGCCAGCAGTTTACAAGCTTCGAATGACCTGTTCTTC | CASSLQASNDLFF
TRBJ2-7 | TRBD1 | TRBV29-1 | many | TGCAGCGTCACGTGGACAGGGGCCTACGAGCAGTACTTC | CSVTWTGAYEQYF
TRBJ2-2 | . | TRBV6-1 | . | TGTGCCAGCAGTGAGGGACGCTTCTTAAAGACCGGGGAGCTGTTTTTT | CASSEGRFLKTGELFF
TRBJ2-3 | TRBD2 | TRBV10-1 | many | TGCGCCAGCACCGATGGCCTAGCGGGGGGTACAGATACGCAGTATTTT | CASTDGLAGGTDTQYF
TRBJ1-1 | TRBD1 | TRBV20-1 | . | TGCAGTGCTAGACCCGACAGGGCGACTGAAGCTTTCTTT | CSARPDRATEAFF
TRBJ2-2 | TRBD1 | TRBV5-1 | . | TGCGCCAGCAGAGGGACAGGGGGCCTAATGAACACCGGGGAGCTGTTTTTT | CASRGTGGLMNTGELFF
TRBJ2-1 | . | TRBV7-2 | . | TGTGCCAGCAGACCTGGACCGAGGAGAAGGATTTACAATGAGCAGTTCTTC | CASRPGPRRRIYNEQFF
TRBJ2-7 | TRBD2 | TRBV6-5 | . | TGTGCCAGCAGCAAGCGACTAGCGGGAGTTTACGAGCAGTACTTC | CASSKRLAGVYEQYF
TRBJ1-1 | TRBD1 | TRBV27 | . | TGTGCCAGCAGTTCCCCGGGACAGAGCTACACTGAAGCTTTCTTT | CASSSPGQSYTEAFF
TRBJ2-1 | TRBD2 | TRBV9 | . | TGTGCCGGCAGCGTAGAGGGGGGACTAGCGGGAGCCAACCGCCAGTTCTTC | CAGSVEGGLAGANRQFF
TRBJ2-3 | . | TRBV21-1 | few | TGTGCCAGCAGCAAAGCGCTAGATACGCAGTATTTT | CASSKALDTQYF
TRBJ2-5 | TRBD2 | TRBV10-1 | . | TGCGCCAGCAGTGAGTGGTCGGGGGGGCCTTCGGATGAGCAGTACTTC | CASSEWSGGPSDEQYF
TRBJ1-2 | TRBD1 | TRBV20-1 | . | TGCAGTGCCTTTACCGGGACAGGAATTAACTATGGCTACACCTTC | CSAFTGTGINYGYTF
TRBJ2-3 | . | TRBV9 | few | TGTGCCAGCAGCGTAGAAACCGGGACCCGTCATCTCTCGCAGTATTTT | CASSVETGTRHLSQYF
TRBJ2-1 | . | TRBV7-9 | . | TGTGCCAGCAGCATCCGACAGGGACTATCCTACAATGAGCAGTTCTTC | CASSIRQGLSYNEQFF
TRBJ1-2 | . | TRBV6-1 | . | TGTGCCAGCAGTGAAGACAGGGCGGGCAGCTACACCTTC | CASSEDRAGSYTF
TRBJ2-4 | TRBD1 | TRBV6-6 | . | TGTGCCAGCAGTTACGCGACAGGGGATTCAAACATTCAGTACTTC | CASSYATGDSNIQYF
TRBJ1-4 | . | TRBV11-2 | . | TGTGCCAGCAGCTTCCAACGACAGTATAATGAAAAACTGTTTTTT | CASSFQRQYNEKLFF
TRBJ2-7 | . | TRBV9 | few | TGTGCCAGCAGCGTAGAGTGGATCCCCTACGAGCAGTACTTC | CASSVEWIPYEQYF
TRBJ1-2 | . | TRBV28 | . | TGTGCCAGCACCCGCGGCGTTTTTACCCTGAACTATGGCTACACCTTC | CASTRGVFTLNYGYTF
TRBJ2-3 | TRBD2 | TRBV7-3 | . | TGTGCCAGCAGCTTAAGAGGCTGGACTAGTGACACAGATACGCAGTATTTT | CASSLRGWTSDTDTQYF
TRBJ1-4 | TRBD1 | TRBV9 | . | TGTGCCAGCAGCGGGGCAGGGGGGGATTATGAAAAACTGTTTTTT | CASSGAGGDYEKLFF
TRBJ2-1 | TRBD1 | TRBV29-1 | . | TGCAGCGTCTGTGGGACAGGGCCCTACAATGAGCAGTTCTTC | CSVCGTGPYNEQFF
TRBJ2-5 | TRBD2 | TRBV12-3/TRBV12-4 | . | TGTGCCAGCAGTTTCGGGGGGGCCTCGGAGACCCAGTACTTC | CASSFGGASETQYF
TRBJ1-1 | . | TRBV5-1 | . | TGCGCCAGCTACCCCTTGGGGGTTTTGAACACTGAAGCTTTCTTT | CASYPLGVLNTEAFF
TRBJ1-2 | . | TRBV5-6 | . | TGTGCCAGCAGCACCAAACAGGGTGCCTATGGCTACACCTTC | CASSTKQGAYGYTF
TRBJ2-3 | . | TRBV27 | . | TGTGCCAGCAGTTCCCACAACACAGATACGCAGTATTTT | CASSSHNTDTQYF
TRBJ1-6 | . | TRBV27 | few | TGTGCCAGCAGTCCACTGATGTCATTACTCTATTCACCCCTCCACTTT | CASSPLMSLLYSPLHF
TRBJ2-5 | TRBD2 | TRBV4-1 | few | TGCGCCAGCAGCCAAGATTGGGAGGGTAACCCGTACCAAGAGACCCAGTACTTC | CASSQDWEGNPYQETQYF
TRBJ2-3 | TRBD2 | TRBV18 | once | TGTGCCAGCTCTCCTAGCGGACATTTCACAGGTACGCAGTATTTT | CASSPSGHFTGTQYF
TRBJ2-4 | . | TRBV2 | . | TGTGCCAGCACCGAGAGGGTACTAAGCAAAAACATTCAGTACTTC | CASTERVLSKNIQYF
TRBJ2-3 | . | TRBV25-1 | few | TGTGCCAGCAGGGTTCCCCTCTCCGATACGCAGTATTTT | CASRVPLSDTQYF
TRBJ2-3 | . | TRBV7-2 | few | TGTGCCAGCAGCTTAGCTGGAGCTCCCTCAGATACGCAGTATTTT | CASSLAGAPSDTQYF
TRBJ1-1 | . | TRBV30 | . | TGTGCCTGGGGACGGATGAACACTGAAGCTTTCTTT | CAWGRMNTEAFF
TRBJ2-2 | . | TRBV5-1 | . | TGCGCCAGCAGCTTTAGGGGGATATTGAACACCGGGGAGCTGTTTTTT | CASSFRGILNTGELFF
TRBJ1-6 | . | TRBV20-1 | . | TGCGGTGCTAGTAGCGACAGTAATTCACCCCTCCACTTT | CGASSDSNSPLHF
TRBJ2-1 | . | TRBV5-1 | few | TGCGCCAGCAGCTTGCAACACAATGAGCAGTTCTTC | CASSLQHNEQFF
TRBJ1-2 | TRBD1 | TRBV20-1 | few | TGCAGTGCTAGAGATCACAGGGGAAATGGCTACACCTTC | CSARDHRGNGYTF
TRBJ1-6 | . | TRBV2 | few | TGTGCCAGCAGGGAGCCCGGCGGGTCACCCCTCCACTTT | CASREPGGSPLHF
TRBJ2-1 | TRBD2 | TRBV5-1 | . | TGCGCCAGCAGCTTGGATAGGACTAGCGGGAACAATGAGCAGTTCTTC | CASSLDRTSGNNEQFF
TRBJ1-2 | . | TRBV5-1 | few | TGCGCCAGCAGCTTGGGTTTTAGCCCCTATGGCTACACCTTC | CASSLGFSPYGYTF
TRBJ2-7 | TRBD2 | TRBV7-2 | many | TGTGCCAGCAGCCTGACTAGCAACCCGACCTACGAGCAGTACTTC | CASSLTSNPTYEQYF
TRBJ2-1 | . | TRBV3-1 | . | TGTGCCAGCAGCCGAGGGTACAATGAGGGGTTCTTC | CASSRGYNEGFF
TRBJ2-5 | . | TRBV7-2 | few | TGTGCCAGCAGCTTTAAGGGGGGCGAGACCCAGTACTTC | CASSFKGGETQYF